These 13 T cell receptor beta chains originate from one sample sequenced in a study of blood T cell repertoires in COVID-19. TCRdb keeps only in-frame clones here, not all; method: immunoSEQ multiplex PCR. The table includes just over 300,000 clones, around 90% detected once. Sample: peripheral blood. The source of these receptors is a man aged 18 to 29 with active or convalescent COVID-19.

The chain couples TRBV28 to TRBJ2-3; D unclear. Germline V lookup: CDR1 MDHEN, CDR2 SYDVKM. The CDR3 sequence is 12 residues long. V gave up 6 bases and J gave up 6 bases, with 10 bases separating them. As DNA, the CDR3 is TGTGCCAGCAGACCCCTCCGGGATACGCAGTATTTT. Amino acids: CASRPLRDTQYF.

The rearrangement uses TRBV4-1 and TRBJ1-1; 7 bases agree with TRBD1. V dropped 2 bases and J dropped 3; count of bases not matched to a gene: 6. CDR3 size: 15 residues. CDR1 MGHRA and CDR2 YSYEKL come from the germline V gene. The CDR3 DNA is TGCGCCAGCAGCCAATCCCCCCAGGGGGACACTGAAGCTTTCTTT. This gives the protein CASSQSPQGDTEAFF.

The chain employs TRBV5-1 and TRBJ2-3, with 8 positions matching TRBD2. The CDR3 contains 14 residues. Looked up from germline, CDR1 is SGHRS and CDR2 is YFSETQ. J lost 3 bases, V lost 5 bases, and 5 bases had no gene match. The CDR3 is CASRNRGGTDTQYF. Written as DNA, the CDR3 is TGCGCCAGCAGAAATCGCGGGGGGACAGATACGCAGTATTTT. Drawing the rest from reference TRBV5-1 and TRBJ2-3, the complete variable domain is KAGVTQTPRYLIKTRGQQVTLSCSPISGHRSVSWYQQTPGQGLQFLFEYFSETQRNKGNFPGRFSGRQFSNSRSEMNVSTLELGDSALYLCASRNRGGTDTQYFGPGTRLTVL.

The chain carries TRBV4-1 and TRBJ2-5, with 8 bases matching TRBD2. Germline assignment: CDR1 MGHRA and CDR2 YSYEKL. J was trimmed by 5 bases and V by 0 bases; bases with no gene match: 8. This CDR3 is built from 16 residues. CDR3 in DNA: TGCGCCAGCAGCCAAGATATCGCTAGCGGGCGGGAGACCCAGTACTTC. Protein: CASSQDIASGRETQYF.

The CDR3 spells CASSLTGYEQYF. CDR3 DNA: TGTGCCAGCAGTTTAACAGGATACGAGCAGTACTTC. The rearrangement uses TRBV28 and TRBJ2-7; D is possibly TRBD1 (5 bases). V shed 2 bases and J shed 4 bases, with 6 bases lying between them. This CDR3 contains 12 residues. Germline V lookup: CDR1 MDHEN, CDR2 SYDVKM.

This CDR3 reads CASSRDRLRQRQYF. CDR3 sequence (DNA): TGTGCCAGCAGCAGGGACAGGTTGAGGCAAAGGCAGTACTTC. The chain uses TRBV5-6 and TRBJ2-7; 8 bases line up with TRBD1. The CDR3 is made up of 14 amino acids. Trimming took 4 bases from V and 9 from J; bases not matched to a gene: 12. Per the germline V gene, CDR1 is SGHDT and CDR2 is YYEEEE.

This clone has just a few counts. This rearrangement joins TRBV3-1 (or the pseudogene TRBV3-2) to TRBJ1-5; 7 bases fit TRBD1. V lost 4 bases, J lost 5 bases, and 5 bases stayed unmatched. CDR3 length: 14 amino acids. Germline CDR1 is LGHDT and CDR2 is YNNKEL (reference sequence). The CDR3 sequence: CASSPQQGHQPQHF. CDR3 DNA sequence: TGTGCCAGCAGCCCCCAACAGGGGCATCAGCCCCAGCATTTT.

This rearrangement joins TRBV24-1 to TRBJ2-2, with D possibly matching TRBD1 (6 bases). The CDR3 is made up of 15 amino acids. CDR1 and CDR2 from the germline V gene are KGHDR and SFDVKD. Trimming took 4 bases from V and 2 from J, leaving 10 bases between them. The CDR3 coding sequence is TGTGCCACCAGTGAGGACAGAATTAACACCGGGGAGCTGTTTTTT. This gives the protein CATSEDRINTGELFF.

The chain combines TRBV7-9 with TRBJ1-5; 10 nucleotides align to TRBD1. Germline assignment: CDR1 SEHNR and CDR2 FQNEAQ (reference sequence). The V gene end was trimmed by 1 base and the J gene end by 0 bases; junction bases not matched to a gene: 3. The CDR3 is 17 amino acids. The CDR3 sequence is CASSLGDRGGSNQPQHF. DNA for the CDR3: TGTGCCAGCAGCTTAGGGGACAGGGGAGGTAGCAATCAGCCCCAGCATTTT.

The chain uses TRBV7-2 and TRBJ2-5; the match to TRBD2 covers 13 bases. CDR3 length equals 15 residues. Trimming took 5 bases from V and 5 from J; bases not matched to a gene: 5. Looked up from germline, CDR1 is SGHTA and CDR2 is FQGNSA. CDR3 sequence: CASSRTSGRMETQYF. The CDR3 bases are TGTGCCAGCAGCCGGACTAGCGGGAGAATGGAGACCCAGTACTTC.

This chain links TRBV4-1 with TRBJ2-1; 12 nucleotides align to TRBD1. This CDR3 has 15 residues. Trimming removed 4 bases from V and 7 bases from J; junction bases left unmatched: 5. CDR1 is MGHRA and CDR2 is YSYEKL in the germline V gene. CDR3 sequence reads: CASSPRDRGPNEQFF. CDR3 sequence (DNA): TGCGCCAGCAGCCCCCGGGACAGGGGGCCGAATGAGCAGTTCTTC.

The CDR3 coding sequence is TGTGCCAGCAGTTTATTACAGTCTGTCTCTGGAAACACCATATATTTT. This encodes CASSLLQSVSGNTIYF. V and J are TRBV2 and TRBJ1-3; D uncertain. V gave up 5 bases and J gave up 0 bases, with 14 bases separating them. Germline CDR1 reads SNHLY; CDR2 reads FYNNEI. This CDR3 is built from 16 residues.

This chain joins TRBV2 and TRBJ2-1; 7 bases are shared with TRBD1. Germline V CDR1 and CDR2: SNHLY, FYNNEI. The V gene end was trimmed by 4 bases and the J gene end by 0 bases; junction bases not matched to a gene: 3. This CDR3 spans 15 amino acids. CDR3 nucleotides: TGTGCCAGCAGTGCACAGGGGTTCTCCTACAATGAGCAGTTCTTC. Residues: CASSAQGFSYNEQFF.